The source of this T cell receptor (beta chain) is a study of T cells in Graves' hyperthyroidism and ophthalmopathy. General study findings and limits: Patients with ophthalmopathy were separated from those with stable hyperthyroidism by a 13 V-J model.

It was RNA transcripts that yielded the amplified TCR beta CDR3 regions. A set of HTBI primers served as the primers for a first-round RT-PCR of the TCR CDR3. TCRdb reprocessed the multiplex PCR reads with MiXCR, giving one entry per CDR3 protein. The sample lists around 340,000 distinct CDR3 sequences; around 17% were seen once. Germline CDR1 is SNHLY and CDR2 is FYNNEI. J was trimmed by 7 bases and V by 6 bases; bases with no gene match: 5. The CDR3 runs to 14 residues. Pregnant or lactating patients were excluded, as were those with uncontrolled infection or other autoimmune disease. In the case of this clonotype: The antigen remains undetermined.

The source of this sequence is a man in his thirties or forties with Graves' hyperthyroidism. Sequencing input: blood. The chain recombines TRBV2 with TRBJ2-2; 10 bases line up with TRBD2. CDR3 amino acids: CASRSSGRIGELFF. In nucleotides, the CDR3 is TGTGCCAGCAGGTCTAGCGGGAGAATCGGGGAGCTGTTTTTT. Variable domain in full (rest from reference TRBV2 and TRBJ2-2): EPEVTQTPSHQVTQMGQEVILRCVPISNHLYFYWYRQILGQKVEFLVSFYNNEISEKSEIFDDQFSVERPDGSNFTLKIRSTKLEDSAMYFCASRSSGRIGELFFGEGSRLTVL.